The T cell receptor (beta chain) under discussion was sequenced for a study of T cell changes during pregnancy in multiple sclerosis. The method was immunoSEQ multiplex PCR; TCRdb's version includes in-frame clones alone and lacks a portion of them. In the table there are 78,000 or so clones, 75% to 95% of which are singletons. V was clipped by 4 bases and J by 5 bases; unmatched bases: 8. Germline CDR1 LNHDA, CDR2 SQIVND (reference sequence). The CDR3 is made up of 15 amino acids. Here the sequenced sample was CD4+ T cells from peripheral blood mononuclear cells, taken before pregnancy. This receptor was obtained from a female donor with multiple sclerosis, enrolled in a pregnancy study. V is TRBV19 and J is TRBJ2-5; TRBD1 agrees at 9 bases. CDR3 bases: TGTGCCAGTAGTAGATCCCGGGACAGGGCGGAGACCCAGTACTTC. Encoded protein: CASSRSRDRAETQYF.